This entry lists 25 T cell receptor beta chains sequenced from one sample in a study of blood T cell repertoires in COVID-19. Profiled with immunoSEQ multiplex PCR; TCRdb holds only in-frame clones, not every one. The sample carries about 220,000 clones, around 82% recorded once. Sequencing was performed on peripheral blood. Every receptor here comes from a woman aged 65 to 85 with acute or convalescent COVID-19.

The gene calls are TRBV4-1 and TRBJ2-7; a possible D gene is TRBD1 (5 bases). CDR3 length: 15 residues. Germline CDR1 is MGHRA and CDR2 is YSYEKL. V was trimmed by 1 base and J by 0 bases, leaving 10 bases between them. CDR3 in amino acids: CASSQGAGPSYEQYF. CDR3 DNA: TGCGCCAGCAGCCAAGGAGCAGGGCCCTCCTACGAGCAGTACTTC.

The CDR3, as DNA: TGTGCCAGCAGCCTCGGGGGGCCGAAGACCCAGTACTTC. It codes for CASSLGGPKTQYF. The chain joins TRBV7-2 to TRBJ2-5; D might be TRBD2 (7 bases). Germline lookup yields CDR1 SGHTA and CDR2 FQGNSA. The CDR3 runs 13 residues. The germline V and J ends were trimmed by 5 bases and 6 bases, with 13 bases remaining between them.

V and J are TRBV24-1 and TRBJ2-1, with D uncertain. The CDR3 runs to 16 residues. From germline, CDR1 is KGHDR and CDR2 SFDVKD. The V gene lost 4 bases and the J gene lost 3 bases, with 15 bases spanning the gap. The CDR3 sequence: CATSDSRSKIYNEQFF. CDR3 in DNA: TGTGCCACCAGTGACTCTAGGTCGAAGATCTACAATGAGCAGTTCTTC.

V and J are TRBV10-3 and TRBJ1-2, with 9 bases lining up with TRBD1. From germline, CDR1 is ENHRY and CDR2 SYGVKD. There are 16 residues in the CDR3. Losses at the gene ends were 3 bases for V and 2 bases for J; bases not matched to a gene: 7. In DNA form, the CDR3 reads TGTGCCATCAGTGACGAGGGACAGGGTCGGAACTATGGCTACACCTTC. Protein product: CAISDEGQGRNYGYTF.

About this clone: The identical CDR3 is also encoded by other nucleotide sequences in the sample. As DNA, the CDR3 is TGTGCCAGCAGTTTACAGGGGGCTGGGGCCAACGTCCTGACTTTC. It is translated as CASSLQGAGANVLTF. This chain connects TRBV3-1 (or the pseudogene TRBV3-2) to TRBJ2-6; 8 bases fit TRBD1. Germline V lookup: CDR1 LGHDT, CDR2 YNNKEL (reference sequence). Trimming removed 6 bases from V and 2 bases from J; junction bases left unmatched: 3. The CDR3 is made up of 15 amino acids.

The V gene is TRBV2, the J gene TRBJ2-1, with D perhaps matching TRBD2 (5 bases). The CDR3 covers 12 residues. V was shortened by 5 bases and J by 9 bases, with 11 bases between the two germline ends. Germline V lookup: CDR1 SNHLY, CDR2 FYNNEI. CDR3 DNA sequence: TGTGCCAGCAGTTCCGTCCGGGGTGAGCAGTTCTTC. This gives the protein CASSSVRGEQFF.

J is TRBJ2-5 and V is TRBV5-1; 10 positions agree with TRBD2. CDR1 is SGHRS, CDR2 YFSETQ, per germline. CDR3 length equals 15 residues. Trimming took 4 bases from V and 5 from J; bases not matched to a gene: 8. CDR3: CASSPQRGGHETQYF. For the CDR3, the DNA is TGCGCCAGCAGCCCCCAGCGGGGGGGCCATGAGACCCAGTACTTC.

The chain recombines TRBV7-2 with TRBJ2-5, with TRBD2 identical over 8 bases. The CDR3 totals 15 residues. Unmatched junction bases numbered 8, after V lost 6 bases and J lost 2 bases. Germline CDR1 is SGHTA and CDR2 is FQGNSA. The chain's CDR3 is CASSRAGGQQETQYF. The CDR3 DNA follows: TGTGCCAGCAGTCGTGCGGGGGGACAACAAGAGACCCAGTACTTC.

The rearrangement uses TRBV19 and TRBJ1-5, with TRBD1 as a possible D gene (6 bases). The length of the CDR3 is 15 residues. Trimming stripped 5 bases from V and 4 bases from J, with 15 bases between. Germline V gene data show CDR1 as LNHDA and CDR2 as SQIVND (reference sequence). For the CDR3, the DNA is TGTGCCAGTAGTGTCCGGGACACCCGAAATCAGCCCCAGCATTTT. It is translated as CASSVRDTRNQPQHF.

The CDR3 region is CASSRGGNTEAFF. The CDR3 nucleotides are TGTGCCAGCAGCCGAGGGGGGAACACTGAAGCTTTCTTT. The chain employs TRBV3-1 (or the pseudogene TRBV3-2) and TRBJ1-1, with D possibly matching TRBD1 (6 bases). The CDR3 covers 13 residues. Germline CDR1 reads LGHDT; CDR2 reads YNNKEL (reference sequence). Trimming left V 4 bases short and J 1 base short, with 7 bases between.

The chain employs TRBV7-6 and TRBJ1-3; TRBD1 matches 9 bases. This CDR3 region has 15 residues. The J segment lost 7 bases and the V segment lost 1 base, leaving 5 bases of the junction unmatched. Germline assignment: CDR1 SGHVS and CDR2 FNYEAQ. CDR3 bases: TGTGCCAGCAGCTTAGAGGACAGGGGATGGAACACCATATATTTT. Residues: CASSLEDRGWNTIYF.

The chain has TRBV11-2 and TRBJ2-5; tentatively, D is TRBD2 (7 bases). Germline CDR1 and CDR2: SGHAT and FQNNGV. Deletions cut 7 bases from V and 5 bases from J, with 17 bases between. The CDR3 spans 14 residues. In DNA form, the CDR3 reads TGTGCCAGCACCGTAGGGGGGGGCATGGAGACCCAGTACTTC. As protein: CASTVGGGMETQYF. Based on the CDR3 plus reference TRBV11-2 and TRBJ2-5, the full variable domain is EAGVAQSPRYKIIEKRQSVAFWCNPISGHATLYWYQQILGQGPKLLIQFQNNGVVDDSQLPKDRFSAERLKGVDSTLKIQPAKLEDSAVYLCASTVGGGMETQYFGPGTRLLVL.

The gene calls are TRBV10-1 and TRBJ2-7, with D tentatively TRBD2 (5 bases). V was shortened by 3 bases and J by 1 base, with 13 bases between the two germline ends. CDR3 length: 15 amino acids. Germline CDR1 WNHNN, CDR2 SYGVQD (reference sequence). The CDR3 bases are TGCGCCAGCAGTGAATCTATGAGCGGTTCCTACGAGCAGTACTTC. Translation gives CASSESMSGSYEQYF.

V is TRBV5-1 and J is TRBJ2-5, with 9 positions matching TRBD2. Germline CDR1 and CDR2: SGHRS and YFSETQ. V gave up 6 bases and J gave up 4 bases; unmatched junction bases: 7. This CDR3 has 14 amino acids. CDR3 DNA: TGCGCCAGCAAGAGCCTAGCGGGGTCAGAGACCCAGTACTTC. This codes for CASKSLAGSETQYF.

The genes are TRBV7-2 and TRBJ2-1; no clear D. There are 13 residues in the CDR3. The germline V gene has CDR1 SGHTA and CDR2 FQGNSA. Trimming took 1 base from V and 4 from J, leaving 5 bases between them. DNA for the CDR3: TGTGCCAGCAGCTTAGAATTATACAATGAGCAGTTCTTC. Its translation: CASSLELYNEQFF. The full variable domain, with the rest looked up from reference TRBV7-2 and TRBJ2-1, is GAGVSQSPSNKVTEKGKDVELRCDPISGHTALYWYRQSLGQGLEFLIYFQGNSAPDKSGLPSDRFSAERTGGSVSTLTIQRTQQEDSAVYLCASSLELYNEQFFGPGTRLTVL.

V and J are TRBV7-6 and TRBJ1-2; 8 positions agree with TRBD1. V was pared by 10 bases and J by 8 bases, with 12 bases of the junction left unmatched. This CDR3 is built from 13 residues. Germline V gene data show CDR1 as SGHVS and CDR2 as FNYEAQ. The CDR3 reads CATNTYRDRGYTF. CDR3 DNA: TGTGCCACCAACACGTACCGGGACAGGGGCTACACCTTC.

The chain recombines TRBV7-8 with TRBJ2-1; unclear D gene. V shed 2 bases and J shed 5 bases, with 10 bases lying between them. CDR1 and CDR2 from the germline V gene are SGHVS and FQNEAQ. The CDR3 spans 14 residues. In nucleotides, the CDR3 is TGTGCCAGCAGCTTACTAGTATCCAACAATGAGCAGTTCTTC. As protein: CASSLLVSNNEQFF.

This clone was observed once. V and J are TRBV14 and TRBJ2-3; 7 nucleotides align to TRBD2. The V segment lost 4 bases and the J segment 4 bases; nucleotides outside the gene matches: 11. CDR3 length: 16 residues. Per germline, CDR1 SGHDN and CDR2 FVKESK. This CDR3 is CASSPIHGTNADTQYF. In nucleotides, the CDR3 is TGTGCCAGCAGCCCCATCCACGGGACTAACGCAGATACGCAGTATTTT.

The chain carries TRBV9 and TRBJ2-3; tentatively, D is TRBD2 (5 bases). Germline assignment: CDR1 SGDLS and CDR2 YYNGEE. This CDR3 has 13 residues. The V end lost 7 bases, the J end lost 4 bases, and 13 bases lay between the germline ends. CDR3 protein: CASAPSSPDTQYF. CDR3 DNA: TGTGCCAGCGCACCTAGCAGCCCAGATACGCAGTATTTT.

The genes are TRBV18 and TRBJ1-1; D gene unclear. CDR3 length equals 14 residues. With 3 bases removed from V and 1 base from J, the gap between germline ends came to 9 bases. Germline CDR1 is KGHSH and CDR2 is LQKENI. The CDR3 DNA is TGTGCCAGCTCACCTATTGAGGGGAACACTGAAGCTTTCTTT. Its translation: CASSPIEGNTEAFF.

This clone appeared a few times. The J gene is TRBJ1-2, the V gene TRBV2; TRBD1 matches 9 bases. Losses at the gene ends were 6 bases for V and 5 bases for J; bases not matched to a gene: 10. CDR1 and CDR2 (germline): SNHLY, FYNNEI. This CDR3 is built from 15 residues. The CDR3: CASRDYRGLQYGYTF. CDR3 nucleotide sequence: TGTGCCAGCAGGGACTACAGGGGGCTACAGTATGGCTACACCTTC.

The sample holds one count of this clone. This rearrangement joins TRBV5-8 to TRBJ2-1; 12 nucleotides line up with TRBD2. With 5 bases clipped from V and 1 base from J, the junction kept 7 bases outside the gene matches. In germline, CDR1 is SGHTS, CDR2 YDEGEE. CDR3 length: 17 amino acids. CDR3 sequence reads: CASRMRTSGNSYNEQFF. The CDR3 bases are TGTGCCAGCAGGATGCGGACTAGCGGGAATTCCTACAATGAGCAGTTCTTC.

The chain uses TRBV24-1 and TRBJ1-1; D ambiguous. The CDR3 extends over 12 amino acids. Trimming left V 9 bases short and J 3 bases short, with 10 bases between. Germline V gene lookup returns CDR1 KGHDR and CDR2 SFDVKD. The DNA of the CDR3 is TGTGCCACCCGAGGTGTGGACACTGAAGCTTTCTTT. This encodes CATRGVDTEAFF.

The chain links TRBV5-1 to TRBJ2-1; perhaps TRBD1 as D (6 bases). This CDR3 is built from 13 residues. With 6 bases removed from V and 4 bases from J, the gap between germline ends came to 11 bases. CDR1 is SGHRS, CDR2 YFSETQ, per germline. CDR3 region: CASKTGSYNEQFF. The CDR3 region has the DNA TGCGCCAGCAAAACAGGGTCGTACAATGAGCAGTTCTTC.

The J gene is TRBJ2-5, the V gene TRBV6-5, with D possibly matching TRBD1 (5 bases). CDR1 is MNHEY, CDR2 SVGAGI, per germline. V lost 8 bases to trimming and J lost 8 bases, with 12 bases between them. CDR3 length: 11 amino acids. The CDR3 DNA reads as TGTGCCAGCTTTGGGGCGCGTACCCAGTACTTC. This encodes CASFGARTQYF.